The clone carrying this TCR beta chain was observed many times. What it binds is not known. The use of previously described methods and listed TCR primers produced the bulk TCR libraries. TCRdb fed the PCR reads into MiXCR, producing one record per CDR3 protein. The repertoire consists of some 65,000 distinct CDR3 sequences, with roughly 20% occurring once and the leading ten covering 1.5% to 1.9%. Germline V gene lookup returns CDR1 SGHDN and CDR2 FVKESK. With V trimmed by 3 bases and J by 7 bases, 5 bases remained unmatched. The length of the CDR3 is 14 residues. This sample stems from a study of molecular identifiers for immune sequencing clone quantification. Whole-study context: Replicate RNA from approximately 20,000 or 100,000 naive CD8 T cells formed five aliquots; four were sequenced. Study-wide results and limits: Highly expanded clone sizes could be underestimated by identical TCR molecules that share a barcode.

The authors gated naive CD8 T cells as CD8+CD4-CCR7+CD45RA+ for sorting. The rearrangement links TRBV14 to TRBJ2-1; 8 positions agree with TRBD1. Input material: naive CD8+ T cells from blood, with Jurkat cell RNA spiked in. Described subset: FACS-sorted CD8+CD4-CCR7+CD45RA+ naive T cells. The sequence was obtained from a human donor in good health. Some libraries in this study had Jurkat cell RNA spiked in. In nucleotides, the CDR3 is TGTGCCAGCAGCCATATAGGACAGGGTAATGAGCAGTTCTTC. Residues: CASSHIGQGNEQFF.